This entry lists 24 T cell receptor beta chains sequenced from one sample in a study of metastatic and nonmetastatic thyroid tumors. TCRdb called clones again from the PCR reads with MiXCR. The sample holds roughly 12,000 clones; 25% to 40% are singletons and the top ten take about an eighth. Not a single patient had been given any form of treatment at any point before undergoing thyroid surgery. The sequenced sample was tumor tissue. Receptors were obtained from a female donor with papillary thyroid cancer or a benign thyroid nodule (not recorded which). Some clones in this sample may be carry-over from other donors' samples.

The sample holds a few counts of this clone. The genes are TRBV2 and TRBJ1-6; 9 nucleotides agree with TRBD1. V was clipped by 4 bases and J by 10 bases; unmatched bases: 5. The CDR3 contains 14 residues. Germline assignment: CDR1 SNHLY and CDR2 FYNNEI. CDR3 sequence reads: CASSGTGERSPLHF. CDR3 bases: TGTGCCAGCAGTGGGACAGGGGAACGCTCACCCCTCCACTTT.

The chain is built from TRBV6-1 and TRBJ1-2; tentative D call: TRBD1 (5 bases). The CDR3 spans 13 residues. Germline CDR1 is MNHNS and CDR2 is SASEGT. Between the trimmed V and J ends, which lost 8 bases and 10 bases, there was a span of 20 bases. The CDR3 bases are TGTGCCAGCGGAGGTGCCAGGGAGGGTGTCTACACCTTC. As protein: CASGGAREGVYTF.

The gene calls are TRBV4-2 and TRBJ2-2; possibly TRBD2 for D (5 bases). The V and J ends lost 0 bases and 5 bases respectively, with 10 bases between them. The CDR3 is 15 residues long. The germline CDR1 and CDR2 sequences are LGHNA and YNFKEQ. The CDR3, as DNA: TGTGCCAGCAGCCAAGATCTAGCAAGGACCGGGGAGCTGTTTTTT. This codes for CASSQDLARTGELFF.

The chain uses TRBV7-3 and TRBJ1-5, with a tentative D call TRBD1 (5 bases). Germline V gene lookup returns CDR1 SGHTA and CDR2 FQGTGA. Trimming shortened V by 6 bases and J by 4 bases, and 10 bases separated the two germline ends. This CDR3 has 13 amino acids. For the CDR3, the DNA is TGTGCCAGCAGACCAGGGCATAATCAGCCCCAGCATTTT. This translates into CASRPGHNQPQHF. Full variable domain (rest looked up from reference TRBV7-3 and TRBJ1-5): GAGVSQTPSNKVTEKGKYVELRCDPISGHTALYWYRQSLGQGPEFLIYFQGTGAADDSGLPNDRFFAVRPEGSVSTLKIQRTERGDSAVYLCASRPGHNQPQHFGDGTRLSIL.

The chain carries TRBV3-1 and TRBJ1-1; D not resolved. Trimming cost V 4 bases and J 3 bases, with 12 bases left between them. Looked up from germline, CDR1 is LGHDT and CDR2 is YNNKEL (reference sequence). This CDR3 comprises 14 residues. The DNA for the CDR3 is TGTGCCAGCAGCCGCCCCGGGTTTGACACTGAAGCTTTCTTT. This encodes CASSRPGFDTEAFF.

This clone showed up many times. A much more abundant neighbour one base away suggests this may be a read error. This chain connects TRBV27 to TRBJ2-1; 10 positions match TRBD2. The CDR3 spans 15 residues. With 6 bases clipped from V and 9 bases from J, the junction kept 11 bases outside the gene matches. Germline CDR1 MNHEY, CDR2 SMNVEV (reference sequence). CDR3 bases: TGTGCCAGCAGGGGGAGCGGGGGGGCTTGGAGTGAGCAGTTCTTC. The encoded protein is CASRGSGGAWSEQFF.

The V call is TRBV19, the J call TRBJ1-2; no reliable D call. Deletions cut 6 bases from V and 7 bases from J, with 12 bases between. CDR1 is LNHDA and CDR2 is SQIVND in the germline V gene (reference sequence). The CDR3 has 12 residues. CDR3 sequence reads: CASRSPGGGYTF. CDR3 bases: TGTGCCAGTAGATCCCCAGGCGGTGGCTACACCTTC.

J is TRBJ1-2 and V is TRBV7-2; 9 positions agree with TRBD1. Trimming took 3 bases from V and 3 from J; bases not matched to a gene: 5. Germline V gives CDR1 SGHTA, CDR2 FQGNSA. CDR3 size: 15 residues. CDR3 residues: CASSLGTGNYYGYTF. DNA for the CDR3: TGTGCCAGCAGCTTGGGGACAGGGAATTACTATGGCTACACCTTC. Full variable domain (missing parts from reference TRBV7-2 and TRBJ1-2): GAGVSQSPSNKVTEKGKDVELRCDPISGHTALYWYRQSLGQGLEFLIYFQGNSAPDKSGLPSDRFSAERTGGSVSTLTIQRTQQEDSAVYLCASSLGTGNYYGYTFGSGTRLTVV.

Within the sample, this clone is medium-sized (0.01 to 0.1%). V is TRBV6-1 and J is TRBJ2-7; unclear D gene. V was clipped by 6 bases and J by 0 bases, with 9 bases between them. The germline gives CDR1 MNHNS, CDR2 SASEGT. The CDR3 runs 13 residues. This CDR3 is CASRSTASYEQYF. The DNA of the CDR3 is TGTGCCAGCAGGTCGACGGCCTCCTACGAGCAGTACTTC.

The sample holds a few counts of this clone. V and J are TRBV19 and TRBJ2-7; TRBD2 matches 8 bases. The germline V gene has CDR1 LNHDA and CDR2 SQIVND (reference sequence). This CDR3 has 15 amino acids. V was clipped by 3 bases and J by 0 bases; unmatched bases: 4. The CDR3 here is CASSISTSDSYEQYF. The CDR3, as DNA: TGTGCCAGTAGTATCTCGACTAGCGACTCCTACGAGCAGTACTTC.

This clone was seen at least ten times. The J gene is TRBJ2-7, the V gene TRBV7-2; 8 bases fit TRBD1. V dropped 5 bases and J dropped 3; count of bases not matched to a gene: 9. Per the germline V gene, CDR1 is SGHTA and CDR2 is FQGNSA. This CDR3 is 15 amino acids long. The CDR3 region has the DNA TGTGCCAGCAGCCCCACCGTTGGACAGGGCTACGAGCAGTACTTC. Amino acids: CASSPTVGQGYEQYF.

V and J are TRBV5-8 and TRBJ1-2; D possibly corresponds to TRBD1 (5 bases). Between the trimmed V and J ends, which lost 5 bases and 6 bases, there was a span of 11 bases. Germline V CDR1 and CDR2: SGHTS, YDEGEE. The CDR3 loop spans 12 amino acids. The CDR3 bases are TGTGCCAGCAGGGGGACTCTCGATGGCTACACCTTC. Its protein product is CASRGTLDGYTF.

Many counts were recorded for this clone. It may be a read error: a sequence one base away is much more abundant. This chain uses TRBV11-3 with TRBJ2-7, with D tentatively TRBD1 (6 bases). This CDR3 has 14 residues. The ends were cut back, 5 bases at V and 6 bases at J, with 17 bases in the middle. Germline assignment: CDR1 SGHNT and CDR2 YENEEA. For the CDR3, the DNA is TGTGCCAGCAGCAGGGACACCCTACGGGTCGAGCAGTACTTC. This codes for CASSRDTLRVEQYF.

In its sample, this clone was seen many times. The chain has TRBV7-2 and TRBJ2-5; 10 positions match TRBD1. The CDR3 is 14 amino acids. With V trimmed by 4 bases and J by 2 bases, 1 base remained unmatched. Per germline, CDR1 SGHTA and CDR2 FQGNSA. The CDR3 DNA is TGTGCCAGCAGCTGGGGACAGGGGCAAGAGACCCAGTACTTC. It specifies CASSWGQGQETQYF.

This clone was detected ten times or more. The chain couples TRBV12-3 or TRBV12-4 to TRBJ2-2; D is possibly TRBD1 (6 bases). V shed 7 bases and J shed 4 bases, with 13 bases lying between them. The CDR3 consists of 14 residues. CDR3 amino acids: CASTPGVGTGELFF. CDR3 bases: TGTGCCAGCACCCCAGGGGTTGGCACCGGGGAGCTGTTTTTT.

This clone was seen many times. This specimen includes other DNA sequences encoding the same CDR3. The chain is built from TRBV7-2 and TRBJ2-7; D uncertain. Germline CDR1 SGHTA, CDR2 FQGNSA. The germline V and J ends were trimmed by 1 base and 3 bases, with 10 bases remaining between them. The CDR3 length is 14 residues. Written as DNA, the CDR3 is TGTGCCAGCAGCTTAGATACGAATTTCTACGAGCAGTACTTC. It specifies CASSLDTNFYEQYF.

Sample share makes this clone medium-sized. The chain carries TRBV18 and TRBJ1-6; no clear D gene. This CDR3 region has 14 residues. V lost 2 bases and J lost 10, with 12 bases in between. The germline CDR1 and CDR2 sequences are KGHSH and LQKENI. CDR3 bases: TGTGCCAGCTCACCAAGCCGGGGAGGGTCACCCCTCCACTTT. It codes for CASSPSRGGSPLHF.

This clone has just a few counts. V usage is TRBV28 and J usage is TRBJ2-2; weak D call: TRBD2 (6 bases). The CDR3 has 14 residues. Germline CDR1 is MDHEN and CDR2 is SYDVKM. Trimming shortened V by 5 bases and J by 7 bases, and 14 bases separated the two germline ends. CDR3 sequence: CASSPSSASGELFF. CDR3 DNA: TGTGCCAGCAGTCCCTCTAGCGCAAGCGGGGAGCTGTTTTTT.

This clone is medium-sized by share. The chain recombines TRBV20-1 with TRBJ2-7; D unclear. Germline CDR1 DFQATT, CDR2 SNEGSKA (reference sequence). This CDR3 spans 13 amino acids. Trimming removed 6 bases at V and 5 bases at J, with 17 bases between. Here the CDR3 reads CSARRRELNEQYF. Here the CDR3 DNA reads TGCAGTGCCCGACGGAGAGAGTTGAACGAGCAGTACTTC.

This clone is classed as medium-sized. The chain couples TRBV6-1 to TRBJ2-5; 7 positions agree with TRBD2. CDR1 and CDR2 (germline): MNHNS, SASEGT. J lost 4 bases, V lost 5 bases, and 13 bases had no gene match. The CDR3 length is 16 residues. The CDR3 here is CASSPMGLQARETQYF. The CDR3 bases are TGTGCCAGCAGTCCCATGGGACTACAAGCTAGAGAGACCCAGTACTTC.

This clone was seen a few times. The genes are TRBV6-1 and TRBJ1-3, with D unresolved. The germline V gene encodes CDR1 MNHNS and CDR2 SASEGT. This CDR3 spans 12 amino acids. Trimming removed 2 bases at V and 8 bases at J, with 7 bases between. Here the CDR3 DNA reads TGTGCCAGCAGTGAATTAAGGTACACCATATATTTT. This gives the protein CASSELRYTIYF.

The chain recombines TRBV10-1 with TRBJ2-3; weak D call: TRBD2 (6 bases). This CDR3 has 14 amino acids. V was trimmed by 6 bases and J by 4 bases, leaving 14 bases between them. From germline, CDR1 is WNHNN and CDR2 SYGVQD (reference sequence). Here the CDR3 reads CASSESGAPDTQYF. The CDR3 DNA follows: TGCGCCAGCAGCGAATCGGGAGCACCAGATACGCAGTATTTT.

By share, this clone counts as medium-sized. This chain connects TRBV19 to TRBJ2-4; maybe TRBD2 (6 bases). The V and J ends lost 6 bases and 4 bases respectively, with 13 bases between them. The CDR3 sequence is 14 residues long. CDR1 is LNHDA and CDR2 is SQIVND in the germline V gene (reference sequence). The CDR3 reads CASSQPGDKNIQYF. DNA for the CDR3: TGTGCCAGTAGCCAGCCGGGAGATAAAAACATTCAGTACTTC.

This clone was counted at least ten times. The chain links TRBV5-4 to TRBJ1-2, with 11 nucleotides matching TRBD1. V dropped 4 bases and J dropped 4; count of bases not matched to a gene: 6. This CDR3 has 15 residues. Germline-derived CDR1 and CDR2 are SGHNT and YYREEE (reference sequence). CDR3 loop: CASSAGQGATYGYTF. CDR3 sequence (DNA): TGTGCCAGCAGCGCCGGACAGGGGGCCACCTATGGCTACACCTTC.